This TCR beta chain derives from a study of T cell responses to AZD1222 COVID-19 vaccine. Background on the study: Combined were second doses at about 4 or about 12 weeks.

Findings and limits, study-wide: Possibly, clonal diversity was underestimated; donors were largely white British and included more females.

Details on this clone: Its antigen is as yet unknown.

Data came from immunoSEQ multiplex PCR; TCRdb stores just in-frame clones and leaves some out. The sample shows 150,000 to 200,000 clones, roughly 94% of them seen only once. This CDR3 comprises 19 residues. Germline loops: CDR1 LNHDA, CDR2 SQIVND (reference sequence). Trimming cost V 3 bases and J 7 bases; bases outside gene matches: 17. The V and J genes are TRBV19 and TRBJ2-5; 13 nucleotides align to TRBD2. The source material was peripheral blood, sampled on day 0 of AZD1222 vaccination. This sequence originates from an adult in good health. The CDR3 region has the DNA TGTGCCAGTAGTATGGACGGGAGGGCGGGACTAGCGGGAACCGGGACCCAGTACTTC. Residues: CASSMDGRAGLAGTGTQYF.